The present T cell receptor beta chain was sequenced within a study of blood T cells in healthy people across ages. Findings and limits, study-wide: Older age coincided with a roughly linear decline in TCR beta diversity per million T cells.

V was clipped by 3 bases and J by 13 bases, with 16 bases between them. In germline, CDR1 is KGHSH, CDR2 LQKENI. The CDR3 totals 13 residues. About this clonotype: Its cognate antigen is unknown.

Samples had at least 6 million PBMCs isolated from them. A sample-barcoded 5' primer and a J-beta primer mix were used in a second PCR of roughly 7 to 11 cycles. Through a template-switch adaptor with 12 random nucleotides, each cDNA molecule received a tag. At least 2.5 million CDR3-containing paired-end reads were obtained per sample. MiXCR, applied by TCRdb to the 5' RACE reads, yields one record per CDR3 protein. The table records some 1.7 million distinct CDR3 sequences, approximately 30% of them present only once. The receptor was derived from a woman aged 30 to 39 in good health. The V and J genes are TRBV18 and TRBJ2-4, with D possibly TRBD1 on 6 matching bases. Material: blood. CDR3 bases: TGTGCCAGCTCACCGACGGACAGAGCCAAGCAGTACTTC. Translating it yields CASSPTDRAKQYF. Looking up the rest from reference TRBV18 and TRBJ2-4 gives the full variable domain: NAGVMQNPRHLVRRRGQEARLRCSPMKGHSHVYWYRQLPEEGLKFMVYLQKENIIDESGMPKERFSAEFPKEGPSILRIQQVVRGDSAAYFCASSPTDRAKQYFGAGTRLSVL.